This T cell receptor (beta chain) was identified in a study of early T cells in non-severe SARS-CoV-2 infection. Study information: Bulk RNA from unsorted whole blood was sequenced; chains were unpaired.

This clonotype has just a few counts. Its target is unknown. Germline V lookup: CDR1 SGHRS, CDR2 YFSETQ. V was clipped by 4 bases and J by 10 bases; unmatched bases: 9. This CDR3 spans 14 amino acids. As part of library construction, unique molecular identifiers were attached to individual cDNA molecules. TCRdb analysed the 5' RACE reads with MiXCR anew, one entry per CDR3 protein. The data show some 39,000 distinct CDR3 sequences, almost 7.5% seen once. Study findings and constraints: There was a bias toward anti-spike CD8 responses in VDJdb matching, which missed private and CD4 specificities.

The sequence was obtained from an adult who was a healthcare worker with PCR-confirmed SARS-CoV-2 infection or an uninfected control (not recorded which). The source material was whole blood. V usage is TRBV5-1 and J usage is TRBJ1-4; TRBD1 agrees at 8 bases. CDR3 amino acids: CASSPDRDMAKLFF. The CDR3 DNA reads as TGCGCCAGCAGCCCGGACAGGGATATGGCAAAACTGTTTTTT.